The present T cell receptor beta chain was sequenced within a study of blood T cell repertoires in COVID-19. This clone was found a few times. The table came from immunoSEQ multiplex PCR; TCRdb's copy has only in-frame clones and leaves some out. Of about 350,000 clones in the sample, about nine tenths were seen once. This CDR3 region has 14 residues. CDR1 and CDR2 (germline): SNHLY, FYNNEI. The trim removed 6 bases at V and 3 bases at J, leaving 7 bases unmatched. The sequence derives from a woman aged 25 to 39 who had been exposed to COVID-19. The sample was PBMCs or T cells enriched from blood (not recorded which). The chain links TRBV2 to TRBJ2-7; TRBD1 matches 8 bases. The CDR3 nucleotides read TGTGCCAGCAGCCCCGGGACAGGACTCTACGAGCAGTACTTC. It translates to CASSPGTGLYEQYF.